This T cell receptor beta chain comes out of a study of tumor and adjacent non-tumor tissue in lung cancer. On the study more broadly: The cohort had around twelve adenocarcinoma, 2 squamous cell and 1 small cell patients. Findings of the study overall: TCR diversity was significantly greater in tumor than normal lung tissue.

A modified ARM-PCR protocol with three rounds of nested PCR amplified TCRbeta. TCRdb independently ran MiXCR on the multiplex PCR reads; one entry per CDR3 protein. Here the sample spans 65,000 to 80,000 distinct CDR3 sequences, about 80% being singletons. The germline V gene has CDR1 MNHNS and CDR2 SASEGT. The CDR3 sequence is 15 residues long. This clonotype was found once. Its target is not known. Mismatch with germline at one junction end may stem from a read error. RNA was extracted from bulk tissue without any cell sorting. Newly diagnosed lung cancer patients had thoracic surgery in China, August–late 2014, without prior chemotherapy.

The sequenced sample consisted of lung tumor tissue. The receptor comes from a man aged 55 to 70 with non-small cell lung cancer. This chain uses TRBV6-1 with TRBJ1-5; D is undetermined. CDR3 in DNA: TGTGCCAACAGTGAAACGGGGAGTGCCTGGGGGCCCCAGCATTTT. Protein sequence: CANSETGSAWGPQHF.